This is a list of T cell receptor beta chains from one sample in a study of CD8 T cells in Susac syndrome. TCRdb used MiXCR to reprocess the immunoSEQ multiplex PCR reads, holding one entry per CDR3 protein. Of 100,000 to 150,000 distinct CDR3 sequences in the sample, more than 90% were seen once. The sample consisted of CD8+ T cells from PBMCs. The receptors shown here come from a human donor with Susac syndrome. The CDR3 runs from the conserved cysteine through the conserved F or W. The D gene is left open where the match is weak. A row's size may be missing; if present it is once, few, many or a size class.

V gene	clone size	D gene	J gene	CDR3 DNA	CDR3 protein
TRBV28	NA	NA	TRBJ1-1	TGTGCCAGCAGTTTTCGGGCGAACACTGAAGCTTTCTTT	CASSFRANTEAFF
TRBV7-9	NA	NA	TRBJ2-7	TGTGCCAGCAGCTTAGTTAGGGCCCCGGACGAGCAGTACTTC	CASSLVRAPDEQYF
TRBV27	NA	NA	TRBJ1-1	TGTGCCAGCAGTTTATTAGGGATGAACACTGAAGCTTTCTTT	CASSLLGMNTEAFF
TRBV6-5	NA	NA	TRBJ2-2	TGTGCCAGCAGTTACTCGAACAGCCCCCCGCCCACCGGGGAGCTGTTTTTT	CASSYSNSPPPTGELFF
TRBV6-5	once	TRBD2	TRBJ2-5	TGTGCCAGCAGTTACCGTGGACTAGTCCAAGAGACCCAGTACTTC	CASSYRGLVQETQYF
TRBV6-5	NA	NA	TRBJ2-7	TGTGCCAGCAGTTCCGATCTCCCCGGGGATAGCTCCTACGAGCAGTACTTC	CASSSDLPGDSSYEQYF
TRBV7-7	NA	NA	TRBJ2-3	TGTGCTAGCAGCTCCGGGGACTCTAACACAGATACGCAGTATTTT	CASSSGDSNTDTQYF
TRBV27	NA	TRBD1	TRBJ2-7	TGTGCCAGCAGTTTACAGAGGCCGGGACAGGGTGTATACGAGCAGTACTTC	CASSLQRPGQGVYEQYF
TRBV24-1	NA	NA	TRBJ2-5	TGTGCCACCAGTGATTCTCGGGAGTTGGAGACCCAGTACTTC	CATSDSRELETQYF
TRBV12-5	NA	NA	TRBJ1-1	TGTGCTAGTGGTTTGTGGGAAGGCGCTGAAGCTTTCTTT	CASGLWEGAEAFF
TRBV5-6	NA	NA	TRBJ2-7	TGTGCCAGCAGCCTTGGGGGGCCAGCGTACGAGCAGTACTTC	CASSLGGPAYEQYF
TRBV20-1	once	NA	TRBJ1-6	TGCAGTGCTAGAGACCCCGGGACACATTCACCCCTCCACTTT	CSARDPGTHSPLHF
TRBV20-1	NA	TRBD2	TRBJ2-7	TGCAGTGCTAGAGATCAGCGGACTAGCGGGGATAGAGGCGAGCAGTACTTC	CSARDQRTSGDRGEQYF
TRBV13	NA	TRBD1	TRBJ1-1	TGTGCCAGCAGCTCTTCTGGGACAGGGCGACCTGAAGCTTTCTTT	CASSSSGTGRPEAFF
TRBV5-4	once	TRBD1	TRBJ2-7	TGTGCCAGCAGCTCCCGGGACAGGGAATACGAGCAGTACTTC	CASSSRDREYEQYF
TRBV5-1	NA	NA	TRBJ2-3	TGCGCCAGCATGAATTACGATACGCAGTATTTT	CASMNYDTQYF
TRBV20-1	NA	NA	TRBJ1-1	TGCAGTGCGTTGGAGGCCAACACTGAAGCTTTCTTT	CSALEANTEAFF
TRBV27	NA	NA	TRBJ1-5	TGTGCCAGCACCCCGGGGGGCAATCAGCCCCAGCATTTT	CASTPGGNQPQHF
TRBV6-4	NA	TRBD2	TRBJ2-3	TGTGCCAGCAGTGACGGGACTAGCGGGGGGATGAGAGATACGCAGTATTTT	CASSDGTSGGMRDTQYF
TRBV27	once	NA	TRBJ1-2	NA	CASSTSDSFGYTF
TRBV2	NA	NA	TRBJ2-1	TGTGCCAGCAGTCCCACTTTTCACAATGAGCAGTTCTTC	CASSPTFHNEQFF
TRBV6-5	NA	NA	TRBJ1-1	TGTGCCAGCAGAACAGGGACGTCGAACACTGAAGCTTTCTTT	CASRTGTSNTEAFF
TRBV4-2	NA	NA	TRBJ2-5	TGTGCCAGCAGCCAACTGCTGGGAGAGACCCAGTACTTC	CASSQLLGETQYF
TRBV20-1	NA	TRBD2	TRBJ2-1	TGCAGTGCTAGAGACGGCCTAGCGGGACTTCGGCATGAGCAGTTCTTC	CSARDGLAGLRHEQFF
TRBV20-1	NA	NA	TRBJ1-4	TGCAGTGCTAGTGACGGGGATGGTTTGGGGAAACTGTTTTTT	CSASDGDGLGKLFF
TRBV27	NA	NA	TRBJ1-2	TGTGCCAGCAGTCCGAGGACAGTGAACTATGGCTACACCTTC	CASSPRTVNYGYTF
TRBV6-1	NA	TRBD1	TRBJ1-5	TGTGCCAGCGGGGGAGGGGGCGCAAGTCAGCCCCAGCATTTT	CASGGGGASQPQHF
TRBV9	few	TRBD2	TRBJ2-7	TGTGCCAGCAGCCCGACTAGCGGGAGATACGAGCAGTACTTC	CASSPTSGRYEQYF
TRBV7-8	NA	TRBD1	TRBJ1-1	TGTGCCAGCAGCGCCACCGGGACAGGGGTGAACACTGAAGCTTTCTTT	CASSATGTGVNTEAFF
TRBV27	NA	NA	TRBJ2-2	TGTGCCAGCAGTTTATCAGGCCGGGAGCTGTTTTTT	CASSLSGRELFF
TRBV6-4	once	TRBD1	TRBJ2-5	TGTGCCAGCAGCCCCCGGGCAGGGGGCGAAGAGACCCAGTACTTC	CASSPRAGGEETQYF
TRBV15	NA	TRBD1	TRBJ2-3	TGTGCCACCAGCCTCGACAGGGGGACGGGCACAGATACGCAGTATTTT	CATSLDRGTGTDTQYF
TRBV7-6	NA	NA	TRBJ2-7	TGTGCCAGCAGCACAGGAGAAGGGGCCTACGAGCAGTACTTC	CASSTGEGAYEQYF
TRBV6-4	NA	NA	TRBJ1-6	TGTGCCAGCAGTGACCGGGCCAGTTATACACCGACCCGATTCAATAATTCACCCCTCCACTTT	CASSDRASYTPTRFNNSPLHF
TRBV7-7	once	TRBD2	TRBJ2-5	TGTGCTAGCGGGAACCCGACGCGGGAGACCCAGTACTTC	CASGNPTRETQYF
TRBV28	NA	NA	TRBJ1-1	TGTGCCAGCAGTTCCGCGGAGGACTACACTGAAGCTTTCTTT	CASSSAEDYTEAFF
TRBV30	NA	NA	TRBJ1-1	TGTGCCTCACAGGGAGCTAGCCACACTGAAGCTTTCTTT	CASQGASHTEAFF
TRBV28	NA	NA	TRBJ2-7	TGTGCCAGCAGTTTCCGGCATGCGGTCTACGAGCAGTACTTC	CASSFRHAVYEQYF
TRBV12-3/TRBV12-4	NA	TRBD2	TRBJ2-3	TGTGCCAGCAGTCCCACACTAGCGGCAACTAGCACAGATACGCAGTATTTT	CASSPTLAATSTDTQYF
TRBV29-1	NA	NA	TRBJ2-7	TGCAGCGTTGTGTTCGGGACAACTACCCCCTACGAGCAGTACTTC	CSVVFGTTTPYEQYF
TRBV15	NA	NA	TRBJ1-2	TGTGCCACCAGCAGCGACAGAGCTAACTATGGCTACACCTTC	CATSSDRANYGYTF
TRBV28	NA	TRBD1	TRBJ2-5	TGTGCCAGCAGTCCCCCGACAGGGTCCGTACCACGGTACTTC	CASSPPTGSVPRYF
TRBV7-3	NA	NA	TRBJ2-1	TGTGCCAGCAGCTCTGGTGGGAATGAGCAGTTCTTC	CASSSGGNEQFF
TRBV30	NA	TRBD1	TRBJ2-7	TGTGCCTGGAGTCTTGGACAGGGGCTCCACGAGCAGTACTTC	CAWSLGQGLHEQYF
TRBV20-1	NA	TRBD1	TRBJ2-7	TGCAGTGCTAGGCGACAGGGCACCTACGAGCAGTACTTC	CSARRQGTYEQYF
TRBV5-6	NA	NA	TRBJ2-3	TGTGCCAGCAGCTCCCGGGCCGGGGAGATTACAGATACGCAGTATTTT	CASSSRAGEITDTQYF
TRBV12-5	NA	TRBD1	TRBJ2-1	TGTGCTAGTGCCCCTGGGGCAGGGGGCTTCTACAATGAGCAGTTCTTC	CASAPGAGGFYNEQFF
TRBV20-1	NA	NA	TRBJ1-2	TGCAGTGCTCCCTCCAGGACGGAACTCTATGGCTACACCTTC	CSAPSRTELYGYTF